The clone carrying this T cell receptor beta chain came up once. This entry belongs to a study of cytomegalovirus exposure and HLA in healthy donors. Measured with immunoSEQ multiplex PCR; TCRdb has only the in-frame clones, and not every one. The sample contains roughly 64,000 clones, about 95% of which appear only once. The TCR was taken from a woman aged 18-30 years in good health and CMV-seropositive. Sequenced input: PBMCs.

CDR3 sequence (DNA): TGTGCCAGCGTATTACAGGGGCGGCAAAATGAAAAACTGTTTTTT. This translates into CASVLQGRQNEKLFF. This chain connects TRBV2 to TRBJ1-4; 7 bases agree with TRBD1. The germline CDR1 and CDR2 sequences are SNHLY and FYNNEI. The CDR3 covers 15 residues. Trimming at V came to 8 bases and at J to 5 bases, leaving 11 bases not matched to a gene. Combining the CDR3 with reference TRBV2 and TRBJ1-4 gives the whole variable domain EPEVTQTPSHQVTQMGQEVILRCVPISNHLYFYWYRQILGQKVEFLVSFYNNEISEKSEIFDDQFSVERPDGSNFTLKIRSTKLEDSAMYFCASVLQGRQNEKLFFGSGTQLSVL.